Shown below are 24 T cell receptor beta chains from a single sample sequenced in a study of graft-versus-host responses after intestinal transplantation. For these TCRs, the target antigens are not known. Some clones are missing from TCRdb's copy, which holds only in-frame ones; the method was immunoSEQ multiplex PCR. The top ten hold roughly 0.64% of the sample, which has about 110,000 clones, approximately 88% seen once. Material: unstimulated CD4+ T cells sorted from spleen or lymph node cells, obtained before transplant. All receptors come from a human donor who was the organ donor for an intestinal transplant.

This chain connects TRBV28 to TRBJ2-3, with no clear D. The CDR3 consists of 13 residues. Trimming took 3 bases from V and 0 from J, leaving 4 bases between them. Germline loops: CDR1 MDHEN, CDR2 SYDVKM. In DNA form, the CDR3 reads TGTGCCAGCAGTTTTTCAAGCACAGATACGCAGTATTTT. As protein: CASSFSSTDTQYF.

The J gene is TRBJ1-4, the V gene TRBV6-5; D not certain. The CDR3 has 14 residues. Trimming took 5 bases from V and 5 from J, leaving 12 bases between them. CDR1 and CDR2 (germline): MNHEY, SVGAGI. CDR3 DNA: TGTGCCAGCAGTGGCCGACGGTCAAATGAAAAACTGTTTTTT. Its translation is CASSGRRSNEKLFF.

The chain carries TRBV2 and TRBJ2-1; D may correspond to TRBD1 or TRBD2 (5 bases each). Germline lookup yields CDR1 SNHLY and CDR2 FYNNEI. This CDR3 spans 14 amino acids. V was trimmed by 6 bases and J by 3 bases, leaving 12 bases between them. The CDR3 coding sequence is TGTGCCAGCAGGGGGGACCCCGACTACAATGAGCAGTTCTTC. Protein: CASRGDPDYNEQFF.

The chain uses TRBV7-6 and TRBJ2-5; 9 bases fit TRBD2. This CDR3 comprises 16 residues. J was trimmed by 2 bases and V by 4 bases; bases with no gene match: 8. CDR1 is SGHVS, CDR2 FNYEAQ, per germline. The CDR3 nucleotides are TGTGCCAGCAGCTGGTCTAGCGGGAACCGACAAGAGACCCAGTACTTC. Translation: CASSWSSGNRQETQYF.

The rearrangement uses TRBV18 and TRBJ2-2; TRBD2 matches at 12 bases. In germline, CDR1 is KGHSH, CDR2 LQKENI. J lost 5 bases, V lost 5 bases, and 12 bases had no gene match. This CDR3 has 18 residues. Written as DNA, the CDR3 is TGTGCCAGCTCAATTTTTGATACCGGACTAGCGGGGACCGGGGAGCTGTTTTTT. This encodes CASSIFDTGLAGTGELFF.

In this sample, this clone turned up a few times. V gene TRBV2 combines with J gene TRBJ2-1; 10 positions agree with TRBD2. This CDR3 comprises 15 residues. The V gene's germline CDR1 is SNHLY and CDR2 FYNNEI. V gave up 2 bases and J gave up 2 bases; unmatched junction bases: 0. In nucleotides, the CDR3 is TGTGCCAGCAGTGAACTAGCGGGGGCCTACAATGAGCAGTTCTTC. This translates into CASSELAGAYNEQFF.

V gene TRBV5-1 combines with J gene TRBJ2-7, with 7 bases aligning to TRBD2. The CDR3 consists of 16 residues. Germline-derived CDR1 and CDR2 are SGHRS and YFSETQ. Unmatched junction bases numbered 6, after V lost 0 bases and J lost 0 bases. The DNA of the CDR3 is TGCGCCAGCAGCTTGGCCGGGTCTAGCGGCTCCTACGAGCAGTACTTC. Translation: CASSLAGSSGSYEQYF.

The chain links TRBV5-4 to TRBJ2-7; tentative D call: TRBD2 (6 bases). Germline-derived CDR1 and CDR2 are SGHNT and YYREEE (reference sequence). Trimming shortened V by 0 bases and J by 11 bases, and 15 bases separated the two germline ends. CDR3 length: 13 amino acids. The CDR3 DNA sequence: TGTGCCAGCAGCTTGGCCGGGACTTCAAGTGAGTACTTC. This sequence encodes CASSLAGTSSEYF.

This sequence joins TRBV13 and TRBJ1-5; D is ambiguous. With 3 bases removed from V and 4 bases from J, the gap between germline ends came to 7 bases. The CDR3 covers 13 residues. Germline V gene data show CDR1 as PRHDT and CDR2 as FYEKMQ (reference sequence). CDR3 DNA sequence: TGTGCCAGCAGCTTCGGGTCTAATCAGCCCCAGCATTTT. Residues: CASSFGSNQPQHF.

In this sample, this clone turned up once. The chain couples TRBV7-2 to TRBJ1-2; D gene unclear. V lost 5 bases to trimming and J lost 4 bases, with 5 bases between them. The CDR3 contains 11 residues. From germline, CDR1 is SGHTA and CDR2 FQGNSA. CDR3 coding DNA: TGTGCCAGCAGCCCCGTCTATGGCTACACCTTC. Residues: CASSPVYGYTF.

The gene calls are TRBV5-8 and TRBJ2-1, with a possible D match to TRBD2 (5 bases). Germline V gene lookup returns CDR1 SGHTS and CDR2 YDEGEE. V shed 4 bases and J shed 5 bases, with 22 bases lying between them. The length of the CDR3 is 17 residues. The DNA for the CDR3 is TGTGCCAGCAGCCCGATGGCCTCGACGGGATTCCACAATGAGCAGTTCTTC. This gives the protein CASSPMASTGFHNEQFF.

The J gene is TRBJ2-7, the V gene TRBV5-4; the D is unclear. From germline, CDR1 is SGHNT and CDR2 YYREEE (reference sequence). Trimming removed 4 bases at V and 3 bases at J, with 5 bases between. The CDR3 has 11 residues. The CDR3: CASSLDYEQYF. The CDR3 bases are TGTGCCAGCAGCCTTGACTACGAGCAGTACTTC. Using reference TRBV5-4 and TRBJ2-7 for the parts outside the CDR3, the full variable domain is ETGVTQSPTHLIKTRGQQVTLRCSSQSGHNTVSWYQQALGQGPQFIFQYYREEENGRGNFPPRFSGLQFPNYSSELNVNALELDDSALYLCASSLDYEQYFGPGTRLTVT.

The chain employs TRBV5-5 and TRBJ2-5; a weak D match, TRBD1 (5 bases). Judging by the DNA end, TRBJ2-7 fits better; the J call may be wrong. The CDR3 runs to 16 residues. CDR1 and CDR2 (germline): SGHKS, YYEKEE (reference sequence). In DNA, the CDR3 is TGTGCCAGCAGCTTGGGGACAAACAAGCTTCTCTACGAGCAGTACTTC. Translation gives CASSLGTNKLLYEQYF.

The chain carries TRBV21-1 and TRBJ2-5; TRBD1 is the table's D call, not checked against the DNA. TRBV21-1 is flagged as a pseudogene. The CDR3 has 12 residues. The CDR3 DNA reads TGTGCCAGCAGCAAAGCGCAGGAGACCCAGTACTTC. Protein product: CASSKAQETQYF.

The chain uses TRBV2 and TRBJ2-5; TRBD2 might be the D (6 bases). The germline CDR1 and CDR2 sequences are SNHLY and FYNNEI. Trimming took 1 base from V and 4 from J, leaving 13 bases between them. The length of the CDR3 is 15 residues. Written as DNA, the CDR3 is TGTGCCAGCAGTGAAGGCGGCTTGGGGGGAGAGACCCAGTACTTC. It codes for CASSEGGLGGETQYF.

The rearrangement uses TRBV7-2 and TRBJ2-2; either TRBD1 or TRBD2 may fit D (5 bases each). Trimming removed 6 bases at V and 6 bases at J, with 17 bases between. Per the germline V gene, CDR1 is SGHTA and CDR2 is FQGNSA. This CDR3 contains 15 residues. In nucleotides, the CDR3 is TGTGCCAGCAGTCCTATACCACGAGGGGCCGGGGAGCTGTTTTTT. This codes for CASSPIPRGAGELFF.

V gene TRBV10-2 combines with J gene TRBJ2-7; D is perhaps TRBD1 (6 bases). This CDR3 region has 14 residues. The germline V gene has CDR1 WSHSY and CDR2 SAAADI. The germline V and J ends were trimmed by 10 bases and 2 bases, with 18 bases remaining between them. CDR3 nucleotide sequence: TGCGCCACCAAAAGGGACATAACAACCTACGAGCAGTACTTC. Translating it yields CATKRDITTYEQYF.

This clone appeared a few times. The rearrangement links TRBV11-2 to TRBJ1-2, with 10 nucleotides matching TRBD1. The ends lost 5 bases at V and 2 bases at J; junction bases unmatched: 11. Germline V gives CDR1 SGHAT, CDR2 FQNNGV. The CDR3 covers 17 residues. For the CDR3, the DNA is TGTGCCAGCAGCACACCTCCCGGGACAGGGGTAAACTATGGCTACACCTTC. It specifies CASSTPPGTGVNYGYTF.

The genes are TRBV4-1 and TRBJ1-6, with 8 bases lining up with TRBD1. There are 15 residues in the CDR3. Germline V CDR1 and CDR2: MGHRA, YSYEKL. The J segment lost 5 bases and the V segment lost 6 bases, leaving 6 bases of the junction unmatched. As DNA, the CDR3 is TGCGCCAGCAGTGGGACAGGTTTAAATAATTCACCCCTCCACTTT. The encoded protein is CASSGTGLNNSPLHF.

This clone was counted between two and nine times. The chain recombines TRBV9 with TRBJ1-6; a possible D gene is TRBD1 (5 bases). CDR1 SGDLS and CDR2 YYNGEE come from the germline V gene. There are 14 residues in the CDR3. Trimming cost V 3 bases and J 6 bases, with 10 bases left between them. The CDR3 here is CASSEGRLNSPLHF. The CDR3, as DNA: TGTGCCAGCAGCGAGGGACGTCTTAATTCACCCCTCCACTTT.

This chain uses TRBV27 with TRBJ1-1, with a tentative D call TRBD1 (6 bases). V lost 6 bases and J 5 bases, leaving 16 bases between the germline ends. The V gene's germline CDR1 is MNHEY and CDR2 SMNVEV (reference sequence). CDR3 length: 14 residues. The CDR3 coding sequence is TGTGCCAGCAGGGTGGGGGGGGCGATGACTGAAGCTTTCTTT. It yields the protein CASRVGGAMTEAFF.

The V gene is TRBV14, the J gene TRBJ1-4; D might be TRBD1 (5 bases). The CDR3 totals 15 residues. Germline V gene data show CDR1 as SGHDN and CDR2 as FVKESK. The V gene lost 6 bases and the J gene lost 0 bases, with 11 bases spanning the gap. CDR3 region: CASRSSGATNEKLFF. The CDR3 DNA reads as TGTGCCAGCAGGTCCTCGGGGGCAACTAATGAAAAACTGTTTTTT.

The chain employs TRBV4-1 and TRBJ1-6; D is perhaps TRBD1 (5 bases). The CDR3 is 17 residues long. The V end was cut by 1 base, the J end by 7 bases, with 17 bases between. Germline V lookup: CDR1 MGHRA, CDR2 YSYEKL. The CDR3 loop is CASSQAPPPGPNSPLHF. Here the CDR3 DNA reads TGCGCCAGCAGCCAAGCCCCGCCGCCGGGGCCAAATTCACCCCTCCACTTT.

The genes are TRBV2 and TRBJ2-3; weak D call: TRBD2 (5 bases). V lost 7 bases and J 7 bases, leaving 15 bases between the germline ends. The CDR3 is 13 amino acids. Germline CDR1 and CDR2: SNHLY and FYNNEI. CDR3 bases: TGTGCCAGCACGGGCGGGTTGACGAATACGCAGTATTTT. Its translation is CASTGGLTNTQYF.